Listed here are 6 T cell receptor beta chains from one sample, sequenced in a study of identical twins. TCRdb called the 5' RACE reads again in MiXCR, with one record for every CDR3 protein. The top ten clones hold about 4.3% of a sample with about 730,000 distinct CDR3 sequences, around 20% of them seen once. This sample was also put to use in a study of T cells expressing NK-cell markers.

Sequenced sample: PBMCs. These receptors were collected from a woman aged 18-30 years in good health.

The chain joins TRBV27 to TRBJ2-3; D ambiguous. The CDR3 is 14 amino acids. With 3 bases removed from V and 6 bases from J, the gap between germline ends came to 13 bases. The germline V gene encodes CDR1 MNHEY and CDR2 SMNVEV (reference sequence). The CDR3 coding sequence is TGTGCCAGCAGTTTCATCCTTATGATCGATACGCAGTATTTT. Encoded protein: CASSFILMIDTQYF.

CDR3 nucleotides: TGTGCCAGCAGGGGGACAGGCACAGGAGGGGAGCTGTTTTTT. It yields the protein CASRGTGTGGELFF. This chain uses TRBV12-3 or TRBV12-4 with TRBJ2-2; 8 positions match TRBD1. With 6 bases clipped from V and 8 bases from J, the junction kept 8 bases outside the gene matches. This CDR3 has 14 residues.

This clonotype was counted many times. The chain has TRBV5-1 and TRBJ2-1; D remains unclear. Germline loops: CDR1 SGHRS, CDR2 YFSETQ. The CDR3 is made up of 12 amino acids. V gave up 4 bases and J gave up 10 bases, with 12 bases separating them. CDR3 loop: CASSIPSDEQFF. As DNA, the CDR3 is TGCGCCAGCAGCATTCCTAGTGACGAGCAGTTCTTC.

The chain has TRBV10-3 and TRBJ2-7; D ambiguous. V was clipped by 0 bases and J by 6 bases, with 6 bases between them. This CDR3 region has 12 residues. Germline V lookup: CDR1 ENHRY, CDR2 SYGVKD. CDR3 sequence reads: CAISESMGEQYF. The CDR3 nucleotides are TGTGCCATCAGTGAGTCAATGGGCGAGCAGTACTTC.

This clonotype was recorded a few times. The chain recombines TRBV3-1 with TRBJ2-7, with D possibly matching TRBD2 (6 bases). Per germline, CDR1 LGHDT and CDR2 YNNKEL (reference sequence). CDR3 length: 14 residues. Trimming removed 1 base from V and 6 bases from J, with 13 bases in between. Here the CDR3 DNA reads TGTGCCAGCAGCCAAGCGGGAGAGGGAGGCGAGCAGTACTTC. Residues: CASSQAGEGGEQYF.

The chain recombines TRBV2 with TRBJ2-1, with 12 bases identical to TRBD2. Germline CDR1 and CDR2: SNHLY and FYNNEI. CDR3 length: 13 residues. V dropped 8 bases and J dropped 5; count of bases not matched to a gene: 1. CDR3 sequence: CASRLAGDNEQFF. The CDR3 DNA reads TGTGCCAGCCGACTAGCGGGAGACAATGAGCAGTTCTTC.